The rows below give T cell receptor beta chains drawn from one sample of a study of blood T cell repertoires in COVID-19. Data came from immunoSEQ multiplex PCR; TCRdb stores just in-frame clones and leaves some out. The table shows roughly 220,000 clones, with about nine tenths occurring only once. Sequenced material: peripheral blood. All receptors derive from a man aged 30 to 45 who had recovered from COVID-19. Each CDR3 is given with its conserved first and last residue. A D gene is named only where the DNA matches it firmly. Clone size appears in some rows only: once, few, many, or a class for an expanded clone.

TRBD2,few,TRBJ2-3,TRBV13,CASSLEAGETDTQYF,TGTGCCAGCAGCTTAGAGGCGGGGGAGACAGATACGCAGTATTTT
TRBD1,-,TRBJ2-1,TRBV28,CASSGPGQGRNEQFF,TGTGCCAGCAGTGGGCCGGGACAGGGTAGAAATGAGCAGTTCTTC
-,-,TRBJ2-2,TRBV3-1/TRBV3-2,CASSRGSSDTGELFF,TGTGCCAGCTCTCGCGGAAGTTCGGACACCGGGGAGCTGTTTTTT
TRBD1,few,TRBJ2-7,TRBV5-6,CASSAGQGAGEQYF,TGTGCCAGCAGCGCGGGACAGGGGGCGGGGGAGCAGTACTTC
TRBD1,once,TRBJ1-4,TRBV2,CAGRYGTDNEKLFF,TGTGCCGGACGGTACGGGACAGACAATGAAAAACTGTTTTTT
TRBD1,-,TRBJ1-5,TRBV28,CASRDRQTFNQPQHF,TGTGCCAGCCGGGACAGGCAAACCTTCAATCAGCCCCAGCATTTT
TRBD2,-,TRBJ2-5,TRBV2,CASTVGGGPSSKYF,TGTGCCAGCACGGTCGGCGGGGGGCCCTCCTCAAAGTACTTC
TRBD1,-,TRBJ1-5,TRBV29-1,CSVGQGLSNQPQHF,TGCAGCGTGGGACAGGGGCTAAGCAATCAGCCCCAGCATTTT
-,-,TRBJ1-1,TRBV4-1,CASSLHAGSREAFF,TGCGCCAGCAGCCTTCACGCGGGTAGCAGGGAAGCTTTCTTT
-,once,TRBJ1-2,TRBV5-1,CASSLDRGYTF,TGCGCCAGCAGCTTGGACAGGGGCTACACCTTC
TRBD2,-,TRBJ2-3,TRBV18,CASSQRTSQGADTQYF,TGTGCCAGCTCGCAAAGGACTAGCCAAGGCGCAGATACGCAGTATTTT
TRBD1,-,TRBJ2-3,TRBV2,CASSERQGGTDTQYF,TGTGCCAGCAGTGAAAGACAGGGAGGCACAGATACGCAGTATTTT
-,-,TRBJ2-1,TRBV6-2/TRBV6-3,CASSQLVGEQFF,TGTGCCAGCAGTCAACTAGTTGGTGAGCAGTTCTTC
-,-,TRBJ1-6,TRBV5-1,CASSSLLDTRDESPLHF,TGCGCCAGCAGCTCTTTGTTAGACACTCGCGACGAATCACCCCTCCACTTT
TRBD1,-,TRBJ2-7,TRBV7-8,CASTTGGLPYEQYF,TGTGCCAGCACCACAGGGGGCCTCCCCTACGAGCAGTACTTC
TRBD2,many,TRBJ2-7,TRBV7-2,CASSPQAGGKLYEQYF,TGTGCCAGCAGCCCCCAAGCGGGGGGGAAACTCTACGAGCAGTACTTC
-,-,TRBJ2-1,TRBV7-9,CASSFPGSSSYNEQFF,TGTGCCAGCAGCTTTCCGGGGTCGAGCTCCTACAATGAGCAGTTCTTC
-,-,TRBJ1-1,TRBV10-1,CASSDRNTEAFF,TGCGCCAGCAGTGACCGGAACACTGAAGCTTTCTTT
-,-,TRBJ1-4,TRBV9,CASTGGASATNEKLFF,TGTGCCAGCACCGGGGGGGCATCCGCAACTAATGAAAAACTGTTTTTT
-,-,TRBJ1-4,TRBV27,CASSPQGATNEKLFF,TGTGCCAGCAGTCCACAGGGCGCAACTAATGAAAAACTGTTTTTT
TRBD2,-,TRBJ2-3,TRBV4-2,CASSQGLGLAGGGGTQYF,TGTGCCAGCAGCCAAGGCCTGGGACTAGCGGGGGGAGGGGGTACGCAGTATTTT
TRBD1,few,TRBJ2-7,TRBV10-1,CASSRDRIYEQYF,TGCGCCAGCAGCCGGGACAGGATCTACGAGCAGTACTTC
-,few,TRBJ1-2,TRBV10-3,CAISAGSRSGYTF,TGTGCCATCAGCGCGGGCTCCCGGTCCGGCTACACCTTC
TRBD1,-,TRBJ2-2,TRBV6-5,CASTKTGDTGELFF,TGTGCCAGCACCAAAACAGGGGACACCGGGGAGCTGTTTTTT
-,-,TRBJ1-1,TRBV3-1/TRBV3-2,CASSPIGRGMNTEAFF,TGTGCCAGCAGCCCCATCGGACGGGGGATGAACACTGAAGCTTTCTTT
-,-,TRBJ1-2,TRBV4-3,CASSPPPGDEGYGYTF,TGCGCCAGCAGCCCACCCCCGGGGGATGAAGGCTATGGCTACACCTTC
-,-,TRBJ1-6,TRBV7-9,CASSLRDNSPLHF,TGTGCCAGCAGCTTACGCGATAATTCACCCCTCCACTTT
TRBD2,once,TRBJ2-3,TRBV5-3,CARSSSSGGATDTQYF,TGTGCCAGAAGCAGTTCTAGCGGGGGGGCAACAGATACGCAGTATTTT
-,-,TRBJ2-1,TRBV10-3,CAISETGTYNEQFF,TGTGCCATCAGTGAGACAGGAACCTACAATGAGCAGTTCTTC
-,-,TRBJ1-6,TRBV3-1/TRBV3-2,CASSQDPGGNSPLHF,TGTGCCAGCAGCCAAGATCCGGGGGGCAATTCACCCCTCCACTTT
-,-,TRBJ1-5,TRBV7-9,CASSLGGLSNQPQHF,TGTGCCAGCAGCTTAGGAGGGCTTAGCAATCAGCCCCAGCATTTT
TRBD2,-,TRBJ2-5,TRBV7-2,CASSLRSGAETQYF,TGTGCCAGCAGCCTGCGGAGCGGGGCAGAGACCCAGTACTTC
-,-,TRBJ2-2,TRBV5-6,CASSLPSANTGELFF,TGTGCCAGCAGCTTGCCCAGCGCGAACACCGGGGAGCTGTTTTTT
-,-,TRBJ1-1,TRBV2,CASSEGGYTEAFF,TGTGCCAGCAGTGAGGGAGGGTACACTGAAGCTTTCTTT